Listed here are 18 T cell receptor beta chains from one sample, sequenced in a study of blood T cell repertoires in COVID-19. Assay used: immunoSEQ multiplex PCR; TCRdb lists only in-frame clones, some missing. The table shows roughly 250,000 clones, with around 92% occurring only once. Sequenced sample: peripheral blood. The receptors were gathered from a person under 35 with COVID-19, enrolled during active disease.

Comment on this clone: Other DNA sequences in this specimen translate into the identical CDR3. The chain employs TRBV19 and TRBJ1-5; D unclear. V shed 0 bases and J shed 5 bases, with 8 bases lying between them. The CDR3 is 14 amino acids. Germline V CDR1 and CDR2: LNHDA, SQIVND (reference sequence). The CDR3 reads CASSIDPGYQPQHF. DNA for the CDR3: TGTGCCAGTAGTATAGATCCGGGGTATCAGCCCCAGCATTTT.

V and J are TRBV4-1 and TRBJ2-3, with a weak D call TRBD2 (5 bases). Germline V lookup: CDR1 MGHRA, CDR2 YSYEKL. V shed 0 bases and J shed 5 bases, with 18 bases lying between them. This CDR3 has 17 residues. The CDR3 bases are TGCGCCAGCAGCCAAGAAACTTCGTTGCTAGCAGAAGATACGCAGTATTTT. Translation: CASSQETSLLAEDTQYF.

This chain connects TRBV6-1 to TRBJ2-7; 8 nucleotides match TRBD2. The CDR3 is 14 residues long. Germline CDR1 is MNHNS and CDR2 is SASEGT. Trimming at V came to 0 bases and at J to 2 bases, leaving 0 bases not matched to a gene. CDR3 DNA sequence: TGTGCCAGCAGTGAAGCAGCGGGAGCCTACGAGCAGTACTTC. This codes for CASSEAAGAYEQYF.

The rearrangement uses TRBV7-2 and TRBJ2-3; a possible D gene is TRBD1 (5 bases). The CDR3 contains 14 residues. Germline V lookup: CDR1 SGHTA, CDR2 FQGNSA. Trimming cost V 5 bases and J 3 bases, with 12 bases left between them. The CDR3 reads CASSPVGVTDTQYF. Written as DNA, the CDR3 is TGTGCCAGCAGCCCGGTAGGGGTGACAGATACGCAGTATTTT.

This chain links TRBV19 with TRBJ2-1; TRBD1 agrees at 8 bases. The CDR3 is 13 residues long. Germline CDR1 LNHDA, CDR2 SQIVND (reference sequence). V shed 4 bases and J 6 bases; nucleotides not matched to a gene: 2. This CDR3 is CASSTQGANEQFF. CDR3 in DNA: TGTGCCAGTAGTACTCAGGGGGCCAATGAGCAGTTCTTC.

The rearrangement joins TRBV5-5 to TRBJ1-1; TRBD1 is a possible D gene (6 bases). The CDR3 has 15 amino acids. V lost 5 bases, J lost 1 base, and 15 bases lay in between. The germline gives CDR1 SGHKS, CDR2 YYEKEE (reference sequence). The CDR3 region is CASSSAGAQNTEAFF. Written as DNA, the CDR3 is TGTGCCAGCAGTTCCGCAGGGGCCCAGAACACTGAAGCTTTCTTT.

The gene calls are TRBV27 and TRBJ1-6; TRBD1 might be the D (5 bases). Germline CDR1 is MNHEY and CDR2 is SMNVEV (reference sequence). Between the trimmed V and J ends, which lost 2 bases and 6 bases, there was a span of 8 bases. The CDR3 loop spans 14 amino acids. The CDR3: CASSLNQGNSPLHF. The DNA of the CDR3 is TGTGCCAGCAGTTTAAACCAGGGTAATTCACCCCTCCACTTT.

This clone was recorded once. CDR3 nucleotides: TGCGCCAGCAGCCAAGAGACAGTTGCGGATTCACCCCTCCACTTT. It yields the protein CASSQETVADSPLHF. The chain is built from TRBV4-3 and TRBJ1-6; TRBD1 is a possible D gene (5 bases). Trimming cost V 0 bases and J 8 bases, with 11 bases left between them. This CDR3 is built from 15 residues. Germline CDR1 and CDR2: LGHNA and YSLEER.

The sample holds one count of this clone. V usage is TRBV29-1 and J usage is TRBJ2-3; 7 positions agree with TRBD2. V gave up 4 bases and J gave up 2 bases; unmatched junction bases: 3. This CDR3 spans 13 amino acids. The germline V gene encodes CDR1 SQVTM and CDR2 ANQGSEA. DNA of the CDR3: TGCAGCGTTGCTAGCGGTACCACAGATACGCAGTATTTT. Protein product: CSVASGTTDTQYF.

This chain links TRBV7-9 with TRBJ1-1; D is unresolved. The CDR3 extends over 15 amino acids. V gave up 5 bases and J gave up 0 bases, with 13 bases separating them. Germline lookup yields CDR1 SEHNR and CDR2 FQNEAQ (reference sequence). Written as DNA, the CDR3 is TGTGCCAGCAGCCCTATCCGGGATATGAACACTGAAGCTTTCTTT. It yields the protein CASSPIRDMNTEAFF. Drawing the rest from reference TRBV7-9 and TRBJ1-1, the complete variable domain is DTGVSQNPRHKITKRGQNVTFRCDPISEHNRLYWYRQTLGQGPEFLTYFQNEAQLEKSRLLSDRFSAERPKGSFSTLEIQRTEQGDSAMYLCASSPIRDMNTEAFFGQGTRLTVV.

V gene TRBV7-9 combines with J gene TRBJ2-2, with D possibly matching TRBD2 (5 bases). V lost 4 bases to trimming and J lost 7 bases, with 16 bases between them. This CDR3 comprises 15 residues. Germline V CDR1 and CDR2: SEHNR, FQNEAQ (reference sequence). CDR3 nucleotides: TGTGCCAGCAGCTCCTCGGGGAGCGTGGGCGGGGAGCTGTTTTTT. Encoded protein: CASSSSGSVGGELFF.

The chain carries TRBV4-2 and TRBJ2-5, with 8 bases lining up with TRBD2. The junction had 9 bases not matched to a gene; V was cut back by 4 bases and J by 5 bases. This CDR3 region has 15 residues. The V gene's germline CDR1 is LGHNA and CDR2 YNFKEQ. The CDR3 bases are TGTGCCAGCAGCCCAGAGCGGGGGTGGTGGGAGACCCAGTACTTC. This gives the protein CASSPERGWWETQYF.

CDR3 protein: CASRPQAGEQYF. Here the CDR3 DNA reads TGTGCCAGCAGGCCTCAAGCGGGAGAGCAGTACTTC. The V call is TRBV27, the J call TRBJ2-7; TRBD2 aligns across 7 bases. V lost 6 bases and J lost 7; bases outside the gene matches: 6. CDR1 is MNHEY and CDR2 is SMNVEV in the germline V gene (reference sequence). The CDR3 contains 12 residues.

The chain recombines TRBV5-1 with TRBJ1-1; D possibly corresponds to TRBD1 (6 bases). Per germline, CDR1 SGHRS and CDR2 YFSETQ. V lost 4 bases to trimming and J lost 4 bases, with 20 bases between them. This CDR3 is 16 amino acids long. DNA for the CDR3: TGCGCCAGCAGCCCCACCCCCACAGGGCGGACCACTGAAGCTTTCTTT. As protein: CASSPTPTGRTTEAFF.

V and J are TRBV7-2 and TRBJ2-1; 16 bases line up with TRBD2. Germline V gene lookup returns CDR1 SGHTA and CDR2 FQGNSA. Trimming removed 5 bases from V and 3 bases from J; junction bases left unmatched: 7. This CDR3 is built from 18 residues. The CDR3 bases are TGTGCCAGCAGCGTTATGGGACTAGCGGGAGGGTACTACAATGAGCAGTTCTTC. It codes for CASSVMGLAGGYYNEQFF.

The rearrangement uses TRBV7-9 and TRBJ2-7, with 8 bases identical to TRBD1. The CDR3 extends over 17 amino acids. CDR1 and CDR2 from the germline V gene are SEHNR and FQNEAQ (reference sequence). V gave up 5 bases and J gave up 3 bases; unmatched junction bases: 15. The CDR3 sequence is CASSGDGGTGKGYEQYF. Written as DNA, the CDR3 is TGTGCCAGCAGCGGGGATGGCGGGACAGGAAAGGGCTACGAGCAGTACTTC.

The V gene is TRBV5-1, the J gene TRBJ2-2; TRBD2 matches at 10 bases. V was clipped by 5 bases and J by 4 bases; unmatched bases: 5. This CDR3 is 15 amino acids long. From germline, CDR1 is SGHRS and CDR2 YFSETQ. The DNA of the CDR3 is TGCGCCAGCAGACTAGCGGGATCGGCCACCGGGGAGCTGTTTTTT. It translates to CASRLAGSATGELFF.

This sequence joins TRBV7-6 and TRBJ2-1; 7 nucleotides align to TRBD1. The CDR3 extends over 16 amino acids. In germline, CDR1 is SGHVS, CDR2 FNYEAQ. The V segment lost 2 bases and the J segment 1 base; nucleotides outside the gene matches: 5. DNA of the CDR3: TGTGCCAGCAGCTTATTCGGGACAGCTTCCTACAATGAGCAGTTCTTC. Its translation is CASSLFGTASYNEQFF.